A selection of T cell receptor beta chains follows, all from one sample in a study of neoadjuvant anti-PD-1 for oral cavity cancer. Sequencing used immunoSEQ multiplex PCR; TCRdb keeps in-frame clones, though not all of them. Of around 13,000 clones in the sample, 70% were seen once. Specimen: PBMCs, collected before nivolumab (anti-PD-1) treatment. The receptors originated from a person aged 35-79 years with oral cavity squamous cell carcinoma. The conserved cysteine and the conserved F or W are not part of the CDR3 here. Each record gives: J gene, V gene, CDR3 protein.

j_call: TRBJ2-2; v_call: TRBV27; cdr3_aa: ASTGGPVTGELF
j_call: TRBJ2-1; v_call: TRBV6-4; cdr3_aa: ASSEIGRTGGDEQF
j_call: TRBJ1-5; v_call: TRBV11-2; cdr3_aa: ASSLGQGDQPQH
j_call: TRBJ2-5; v_call: TRBV6-5; cdr3_aa: ASSPGVEGETQY
j_call: TRBJ2-7; v_call: TRBV11-2; cdr3_aa: ASSSLEGGGSYEQY
j_call: TRBJ1-5; v_call: TRBV12-5; cdr3_aa: ASAETGLGNQPQH
j_call: TRBJ2-7; v_call: TRBV6-1; cdr3_aa: ASSERVLGYEQY
j_call: TRBJ2-1; v_call: TRBV5-1; cdr3_aa: ASSLSLQSYNEQF
j_call: TRBJ1-3; v_call: TRBV29-1; cdr3_aa: SVEGDRERNTIY
j_call: TRBJ2-1; v_call: TRBV2; cdr3_aa: ASSVFQGLDEQF
j_call: TRBJ1-1; v_call: TRBV5-1; cdr3_aa: ASSEGPNTEAF
j_call: TRBJ2-5; v_call: TRBV7-3; cdr3_aa: ASSHSTSGGETQY